Presented here are 32 T cell receptor beta chains from one specimen sequenced in a study of T cells in Graves' hyperthyroidism and ophthalmopathy. Template material for amplifying TCR beta CDR3 regions consisted of RNA transcripts. The primer set for the first-round RT-PCR of the TCR CDR3 was HTBI. TCRdb independently ran MiXCR on the multiplex PCR reads; one entry per CDR3 protein. The sample consists of a few hundred thousand distinct CDR3 sequences, 16% of them appearing once. The sample consisted of blood. These receptors came from a woman between 35 and 50 years old with Graves' ophthalmopathy.

This clonotype was observed a handful of times. J is TRBJ2-2 and V is TRBV7-9; no clear D gene. Germline V CDR1 and CDR2: SEHNR, FQNEAQ (reference sequence). V shed 8 bases and J shed 5 bases, with 27 bases lying between them. CDR3 size: 18 residues. CDR3 sequence reads: CASRFYTFRTGGTGELFF. CDR3 sequence (DNA): TGTGCCAGCCGTTTTTACACATTCCGAACTGGTGGGACCGGGGAGCTGTTTTTT.

At least ten counts were recorded for this clonotype. This rearrangement joins TRBV3-1 to TRBJ2-3; D not certain. V lost 5 bases, J lost 3 bases, and 18 bases lay in between. The CDR3 sequence is 16 residues long. Germline V gives CDR1 LGHDT, CDR2 YNNKEL (reference sequence). The CDR3, as DNA: TGTGCCAGCAGCTCGGCCGGACGAAGAGGAACAGATACGCAGTATTTT. It specifies CASSSAGRRGTDTQYF.

This clonotype was seen at least ten times. Here the CDR3 reads CASSPPWTQGYGYTF. CDR3 DNA sequence: TGTGCCAGCAGCCCCCCGTGGACCCAAGGCTACGGCTACACCTTC. This chain joins TRBV7-9 and TRBJ1-2, with D hard to call. Germline V gives CDR1 SEHNR, CDR2 FQNEAQ (reference sequence). V was clipped by 5 bases and J by 8 bases, with 21 bases between them. The CDR3 length is 15 residues.

This clonotype was seen a few times. The rearrangement joins TRBV19 to TRBJ2-2; D not resolved. Trimming pared 4 bases from V and 0 bases from J, leaving 6 bases between. The germline V gene has CDR1 LNHDA and CDR2 SQIVND (reference sequence). CDR3 length: 14 amino acids. CDR3 protein: CASSNQPNTGELFF. The CDR3 DNA reads TGTGCCAGTAGTAATCAGCCGAACACCGGGGAGCTGTTTTTT.

This clonotype was counted ten times or more. The chain employs TRBV11-2 and TRBJ2-1, with TRBD2 matching over 11 bases. Per germline, CDR1 SGHAT and CDR2 FQNNGV. This CDR3 comprises 14 residues. J lost 6 bases, V lost 7 bases, and 5 bases had no gene match. The CDR3 loop reads CASTTSGTGNEQFF. The CDR3 DNA reads as TGTGCCAGCACGACTAGCGGGACCGGCAATGAGCAGTTCTTC.

This clonotype was detected many times. This rearrangement joins TRBV7-9 to TRBJ1-1, with D uncertain. Trimming stripped 0 bases from V and 11 bases from J, with 10 bases between. The germline V gene has CDR1 SEHNR and CDR2 FQNEAQ (reference sequence). The CDR3 extends over 12 amino acids. The CDR3 spells CASSLAGVRAFF. DNA of the CDR3: TGTGCCAGCAGCTTAGCAGGCGTGCGTGCTTTCTTT.

This clonotype was detected a few times. The V and J genes are TRBV3-1 and TRBJ1-4, with a tentative D call TRBD1 (5 bases). With 4 bases removed from V and 5 bases from J, the gap between germline ends came to 11 bases. This CDR3 region has 14 residues. Germline assignment: CDR1 LGHDT and CDR2 YNNKEL (reference sequence). CDR3: CASSRAGGNEKLFF. DNA of the CDR3: TGTGCCAGCAGCCGCGCTGGGGGAAATGAAAAACTGTTTTTT.

The sample holds many counts of this clonotype. The chain carries TRBV20-1 and TRBJ2-7; TRBD1 might be the D (6 bases). Germline V gives CDR1 DFQATT, CDR2 SNEGSKA (reference sequence). Trimming removed 6 bases at V and 1 base at J, with 16 bases between. This CDR3 is 14 amino acids long. The chain's CDR3 is CSAPVGTTSYEQYF. The CDR3 DNA sequence: TGCAGTGCCCCCGTCGGGACAACGTCCTACGAGCAGTACTTC.

Ten or more counts support this clonotype. The V and J genes are TRBV20-1 and TRBJ2-1; TRBD2 is a possible D gene (6 bases). The CDR3 extends over 14 amino acids. V was clipped by 4 bases and J by 6 bases, with 16 bases between them. Germline lookup yields CDR1 DFQATT and CDR2 SNEGSKA (reference sequence). CDR3 in DNA: TGCAGTGCTACCAGACACGGAGGGGTCAATGAGCAGTTCTTC. It is translated as CSATRHGGVNEQFF.

This rearrangement joins TRBV3-1 to TRBJ1-3; 8 bases line up with TRBD1. Losses at the gene ends were 6 bases for V and 0 bases for J; bases not matched to a gene: 7. This CDR3 spans 16 amino acids. Per germline, CDR1 LGHDT and CDR2 YNNKEL (reference sequence). Here the CDR3 DNA reads TGTGCCAGCAGGGGGCGGGGGACAGGCTCTGGAAACACCATATATTTT. Translated: CASRGRGTGSGNTIYF.

This clonotype was seen a handful of times. The chain has TRBV6-1 and TRBJ2-1; D perhaps matches TRBD2 (6 bases). With 7 bases removed from V and 8 bases from J, the gap between germline ends came to 21 bases. Germline V lookup: CDR1 MNHNS, CDR2 SASEGT. CDR3 length equals 15 residues. The CDR3: CASKTAGGGRDEQFF. As DNA, the CDR3 is TGTGCCAGCAAAACAGCGGGCGGAGGACGGGATGAGCAGTTCTTC.

This clonotype was observed at least ten times. This sequence joins TRBV28 and TRBJ2-4; 9 bases match TRBD1. CDR1 is MDHEN and CDR2 is SYDVKM in the germline V gene. The V gene end was trimmed by 8 bases and the J gene end by 7 bases; junction bases not matched to a gene: 18. CDR3 length: 17 amino acids. The CDR3 here is CASRGDRERNGRNIQYF. CDR3 nucleotides: TGTGCCAGCCGGGGGGACAGGGAAAGAAATGGGAGGAACATTCAGTACTTC.

The gene calls are TRBV10-3 and TRBJ2-7, with D tentatively TRBD1 or TRBD2 (5 bases each). The germline V and J ends were trimmed by 0 bases and 5 bases, with 11 bases remaining between them. Germline CDR1 ENHRY, CDR2 SYGVKD. The CDR3 extends over 14 amino acids. In nucleotides, the CDR3 is TGTGCCATCAGTGAGTCGGTAGGGACCAACGAGCAGTACTTC. Translating it yields CAISESVGTNEQYF.

This chain connects TRBV12-3 or TRBV12-4 to TRBJ2-1, with 9 bases identical to TRBD2. J gave up 7 bases and V 6 bases, and 10 bases lay outside the gene matches. This CDR3 contains 15 residues. The DNA for the CDR3 is TGTGCCAGCAGCCGGGTTGGTAGCGGGAGAAATGAGCAGTTCTTC. Translation gives CASSRVGSGRNEQFF.

The rearrangement uses TRBV4-2 and TRBJ2-3; 7 bases are shared with TRBD2. V lost 4 bases to trimming and J lost 2 bases; unmatched junction nucleotides: 6. CDR1 and CDR2 from the germline V gene are LGHNA and YNFKEQ. The CDR3 is made up of 15 amino acids. CDR3 coding DNA: TGTGCCAGCAGCCCGAGGAGCGGGACCACAGATACGCAGTATTTT. It codes for CASSPRSGTTDTQYF.

This clonotype was observed a few times. V gene TRBV2 combines with J gene TRBJ1-6, with 7 bases aligning to TRBD1. V shed 1 base and J 5 bases; nucleotides not matched to a gene: 2. The V gene's germline CDR1 is SNHLY and CDR2 FYNNEI. The CDR3 has 15 amino acids. The CDR3 sequence is CASSEETGDNSPLHF. CDR3 coding DNA: TGTGCCAGCAGTGAAGAAACAGGGGATAATTCACCCCTCCACTTT. Supplemented by reference TRBV2 and TRBJ1-6, the full variable domain reads EPEVTQTPSHQVTQMGQEVILRCVPISNHLYFYWYRQILGQKVEFLVSFYNNEISEKSEIFDDQFSVERPDGSNFTLKIRSTKLEDSAMYFCASSEETGDNSPLHFGNGTRLTVT.

The chain combines TRBV5-1 with TRBJ1-4, with 7 bases fitting TRBD1. The CDR3 contains 16 residues. V shed 1 base, J shed 4 bases, and the junction held 7 bases outside the gene matches. Germline CDR1 and CDR2: SGHRS and YFSETQ. CDR3 in DNA: TGCGCCAGCAGCTTGCAGGGACAGCGCCTTAATGAAAAACTGTTTTTT. It specifies CASSLQGQRLNEKLFF.

This clonotype occurred a few times. This sequence joins TRBV10-3 and TRBJ2-7, with D perhaps matching TRBD1 (6 bases). Per the germline V gene, CDR1 is ENHRY and CDR2 is SYGVKD. The CDR3 loop spans 16 amino acids. V dropped 2 bases and J dropped 3 bases, with 17 bases sitting between them. Written as DNA, the CDR3 is TGTGCCATCAGTGAGCCCGCCGGGACAAGGGGCTACGAGCAGTACTTC. It translates to CAISEPAGTRGYEQYF.

This clonotype was observed a handful of times. As the CDR3 is not closed by the conserved phenylalanine or tryptophan, this likely results from a read error. V gene TRBV11-1 combines with J gene TRBJ2-5, with TRBD1 matching 7 bases. The germline V gene has CDR1 SGHAT and CDR2 FQDESV (reference sequence). The J segment lost 4 bases and the V segment lost 4 bases, leaving 9 bases of the junction unmatched. CDR3 length: 15 amino acids. CDR3 in DNA: TGTGCCAGCAGCTCCTCTACAGGGGTTCGAGAGACCCAGTACTCC. Amino acid sequence: CASSSSTGVRETQYS.

The CDR3 protein is CASSPIMIREKLFF. For the CDR3, the DNA is TGTGCCAGCAGTCCCATAATGATTCGGGAAAAACTGTTTTTT. The rearrangement uses TRBV27 and TRBJ1-4; no reliable D call. The CDR3 is made up of 14 amino acids. Germline V lookup: CDR1 MNHEY, CDR2 SMNVEV (reference sequence). Trimming stripped 5 bases from V and 8 bases from J, with 15 bases between.

Points on this clonotype: This clone may be a read error of a much larger clone one base away. The V and J genes are TRBV28 and TRBJ1-1; D is possibly TRBD1 (5 bases). V gave up 5 bases and J gave up 4 bases, with 11 bases separating them. This CDR3 is 13 amino acids long. The germline CDR1 and CDR2 sequences are MDHEN and SYDVKM. The CDR3 coding sequence is TGTGCCAGCAGTCCGGGGGATCGCACTGAAGCTTTCTTT. As protein: CASSPGDRTEAFF.

Points on this clonotype: A much larger clonotype is one base distant, so this may be a read error. The chain joins TRBV20-1 to TRBJ2-7; 14 positions match TRBD2. The end of the DNA is better explained by TRBJ2-1, so the J call may be wrong. This CDR3 has 16 residues. The germline CDR1 and CDR2 sequences are DFQATT and SNEGSKA (reference sequence). Here the CDR3 reads CSATGLAGGTTYEQFF. The CDR3, as DNA: TGCAGTGCTACCGGACTAGCGGGAGGTACGACCTACGAGCAGTTCTTC.

This clonotype was recorded at least ten times. The CDR3 DNA sequence: TGCAGCGCCCGACTAGCGGTAGCCAAAAACATTCAGTACTTC. Amino acid sequence: CSARLAVAKNIQYF. The chain uses TRBV29-1 and TRBJ2-4; 9 nucleotides align to TRBD2. Germline V gene data show CDR1 as SQVTM and CDR2 as ANQGSEA. The junction had 4 bases not matched to a gene; V was cut back by 7 bases and J by 0 bases. The CDR3 runs 14 residues.

The sample holds many counts of this clonotype. The chain couples TRBV11-2 to TRBJ2-1; possible D gene TRBD2, 5 bases. The length of the CDR3 is 16 residues. Trimming removed 6 bases from V and 9 bases from J, with 24 bases in between. Germline CDR1 and CDR2: SGHAT and FQNNGV. CDR3 in DNA: TGTGCCAGCAGAACTCCTCGGGATAATAAACGCCGTGAGCAGTTCTTC. It translates to CASRTPRDNKRREQFF. Full variable domain (rest looked up from reference TRBV11-2 and TRBJ2-1): EAGVAQSPRYKIIEKRQSVAFWCNPISGHATLYWYQQILGQGPKLLIQFQNNGVVDDSQLPKDRFSAERLKGVDSTLKIQPAKLEDSAVYLCASRTPRDNKRREQFFGPGTRLTVL.

This clonotype was found many times. The gene calls are TRBV2 and TRBJ2-5; TRBD1 matches at 9 bases. J was trimmed by 4 bases and V by 6 bases; bases with no gene match: 6. From germline, CDR1 is SNHLY and CDR2 FYNNEI. CDR3 size: 14 residues. CDR3 amino acids: CASRDRGYIETQYF. Written as DNA, the CDR3 is TGTGCCAGCAGGGACAGGGGTTACATAGAGACCCAGTACTTC.

The J gene is TRBJ2-5, the V gene TRBV3-1; D is possibly TRBD1 (5 bases). Germline loops: CDR1 LGHDT, CDR2 YNNKEL (reference sequence). This CDR3 has 14 residues. V lost 0 bases to trimming and J lost 5 bases, with 10 bases between them. The CDR3 sequence: CASSQDRGWETQYF. In nucleotides, the CDR3 is TGTGCCAGCAGCCAAGATAGGGGTTGGGAGACCCAGTACTTC.

V and J are TRBV3-1 and TRBJ1-1; D may be TRBD1 (5 bases). In germline, CDR1 is LGHDT, CDR2 YNNKEL (reference sequence). Trimming pared 0 bases from V and 4 bases from J, leaving 15 bases between. The CDR3 is made up of 16 amino acids. The CDR3 region has the DNA TGTGCCAGCAGCCAAGAGGGGACCAGTGATGGCACTGAAGCTTTCTTT. Translated, it gives CASSQEGTSDGTEAFF.

This clonotype was found a few times. The chain employs TRBV11-2 and TRBJ2-1; D is unresolved. The CDR3 length is 16 residues. Trimming removed 1 base at V and 0 bases at J, with 10 bases between. CDR1 is SGHAT and CDR2 is FQNNGV in the germline V gene. The CDR3 coding sequence is TGTGCCAGCAGCTTAGTTAGACTCTCCTCCTACAATGAGCAGTTCTTC. Protein: CASSLVRLSSYNEQFF.

This sequence joins TRBV3-1 and TRBJ2-1, with TRBD1 matching 9 bases. Germline CDR1 and CDR2: LGHDT and YNNKEL (reference sequence). The V gene end was trimmed by 7 bases and the J gene end by 7 bases; junction bases not matched to a gene: 11. The CDR3 extends over 15 amino acids. The CDR3 sequence: CASTPGGTGRNEQFF. CDR3 bases: TGTGCCAGCACGCCTGGTGGGACAGGGAGGAATGAGCAGTTCTTC.

This clonotype was counted at least ten times. The J gene is TRBJ1-1, the V gene TRBV5-1; 8 bases agree with TRBD1. Trimming removed 10 bases from V and 0 bases from J; junction bases left unmatched: 8. This CDR3 has 14 amino acids. The germline gives CDR1 SGHRS, CDR2 YFSETQ. The CDR3 spells CAVDRGFMNTEAFF. The CDR3 coding sequence is TGCGCCGTCGACAGGGGTTTTATGAACACTGAAGCTTTCTTT.

This clonotype was counted only a few times. The chain has TRBV2 and TRBJ2-3, with 9 bases that match TRBD2. Trimming at V came to 5 bases and at J to 0 bases, leaving 18 bases not matched to a gene. The CDR3 covers 20 residues. Germline V lookup: CDR1 SNHLY, CDR2 FYNNEI. In DNA form, the CDR3 reads TGTGCCAGCAGTCGCTTAGCGGGGGCCCTAATATTCACTAGCACAGATACGCAGTATTTT. This encodes CASSRLAGALIFTSTDTQYF.

A word on this clonotype: It is likely a read error, because the conserved phenylalanine at the end of the CDR3 is missing. The chain couples TRBV12-3 or TRBV12-4 to TRBJ2-7; D possibly corresponds to TRBD1 (6 bases). This CDR3 has 16 residues. The CDR3 loop reads CASSPTRTVTSYEQYS. The DNA of the CDR3 is TGTGCCAGCAGCCCTACCCGGACAGTAACCTCCTATGAGCAGTACTCC.